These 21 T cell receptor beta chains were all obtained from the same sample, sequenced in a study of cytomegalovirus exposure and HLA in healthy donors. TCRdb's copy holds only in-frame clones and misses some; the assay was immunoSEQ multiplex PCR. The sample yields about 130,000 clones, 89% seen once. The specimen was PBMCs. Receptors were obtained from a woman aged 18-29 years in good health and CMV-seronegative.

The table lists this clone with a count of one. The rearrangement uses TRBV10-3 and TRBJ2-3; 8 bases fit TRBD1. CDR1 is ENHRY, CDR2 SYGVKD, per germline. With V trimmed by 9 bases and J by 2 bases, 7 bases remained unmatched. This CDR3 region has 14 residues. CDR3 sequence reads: CAMRGTGVTDTQYF. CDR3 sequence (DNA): TGTGCCATGAGAGGGACAGGCGTCACAGATACGCAGTATTTT.

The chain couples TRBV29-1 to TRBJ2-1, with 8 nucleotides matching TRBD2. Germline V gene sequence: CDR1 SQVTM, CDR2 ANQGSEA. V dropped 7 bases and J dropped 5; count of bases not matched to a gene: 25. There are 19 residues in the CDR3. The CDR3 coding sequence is TGCAGCGCCCGCCCCTATACTAGCGGCCTGGGCCGTATTAACAATGAGCAGTTCTTC. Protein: CSARPYTSGLGRINNEQFF.

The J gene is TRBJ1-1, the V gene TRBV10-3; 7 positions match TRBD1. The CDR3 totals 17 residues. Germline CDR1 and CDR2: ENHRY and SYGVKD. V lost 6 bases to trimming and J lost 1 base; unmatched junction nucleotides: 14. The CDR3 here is CAISGPNRQGRNTEAFF. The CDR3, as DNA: TGTGCCATCAGCGGGCCAAATCGACAGGGCCGGAACACTGAAGCTTTCTTT.

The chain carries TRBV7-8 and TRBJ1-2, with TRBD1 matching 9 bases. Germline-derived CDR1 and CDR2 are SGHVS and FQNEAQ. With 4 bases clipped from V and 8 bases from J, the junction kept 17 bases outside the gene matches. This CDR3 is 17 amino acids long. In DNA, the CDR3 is TGTGCCAGCAGCTCTAGCAGGGCGGGACAGGGATTCCGCGGCTACACCTTC. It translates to CASSSSRAGQGFRGYTF.

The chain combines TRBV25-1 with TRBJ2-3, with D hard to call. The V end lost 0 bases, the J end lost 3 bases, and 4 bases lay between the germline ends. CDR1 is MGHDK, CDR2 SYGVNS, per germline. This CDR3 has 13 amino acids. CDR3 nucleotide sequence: TGTGCCAGCAGTGAATACGGGACAGATACGCAGTATTTT. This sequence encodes CASSEYGTDTQYF.

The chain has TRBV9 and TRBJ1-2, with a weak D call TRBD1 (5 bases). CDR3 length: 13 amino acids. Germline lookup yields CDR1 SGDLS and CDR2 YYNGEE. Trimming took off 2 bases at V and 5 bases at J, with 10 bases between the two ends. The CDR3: CASSVTTGYGYTF. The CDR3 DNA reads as TGTGCCAGCAGCGTCACCACAGGATATGGCTACACCTTC.

CDR3 sequence reads: CASSFTSSYNEQFF. The CDR3 DNA reads as TGTGCCAGCAGTTTCACAAGCTCCTACAATGAGCAGTTCTTC. V usage is TRBV27 and J usage is TRBJ2-1; D unresolved. Germline CDR1 reads MNHEY; CDR2 reads SMNVEV (reference sequence). Trimming cost V 3 bases and J 0 bases, with 6 bases left between them. CDR3 size: 14 residues.

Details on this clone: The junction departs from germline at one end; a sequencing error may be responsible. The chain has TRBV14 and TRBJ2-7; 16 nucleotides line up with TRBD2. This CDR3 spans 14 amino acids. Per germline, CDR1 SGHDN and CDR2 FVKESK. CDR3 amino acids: CASSHPGLAGGPSF. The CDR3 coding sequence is TGTGCCAGCAGCCACCCGGGACTAGCGGGAGGGCCGAGCTTC.

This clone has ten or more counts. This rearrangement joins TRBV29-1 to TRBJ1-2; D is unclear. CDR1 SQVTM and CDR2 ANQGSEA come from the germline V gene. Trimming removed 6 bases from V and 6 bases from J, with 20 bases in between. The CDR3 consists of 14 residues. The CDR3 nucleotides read TGCAGCGTCGCAGGATCGAGAGTCCCGCATGGCTACACCTTC. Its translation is CSVAGSRVPHGYTF.

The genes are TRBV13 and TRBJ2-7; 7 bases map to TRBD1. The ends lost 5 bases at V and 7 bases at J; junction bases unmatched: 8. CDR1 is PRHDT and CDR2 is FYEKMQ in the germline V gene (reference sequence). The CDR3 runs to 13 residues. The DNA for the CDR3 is TGTGCCAGCAGCACAGAAAGGGGGCGTGAGCAGTACTTC. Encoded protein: CASSTERGREQYF.

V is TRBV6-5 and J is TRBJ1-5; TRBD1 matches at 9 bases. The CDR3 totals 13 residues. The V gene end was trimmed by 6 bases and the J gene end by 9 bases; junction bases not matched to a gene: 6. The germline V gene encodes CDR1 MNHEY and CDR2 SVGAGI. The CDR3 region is CASRAGQGTPQHF. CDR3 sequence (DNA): TGTGCCAGCAGAGCCGGACAGGGGACGCCCCAGCATTTT.

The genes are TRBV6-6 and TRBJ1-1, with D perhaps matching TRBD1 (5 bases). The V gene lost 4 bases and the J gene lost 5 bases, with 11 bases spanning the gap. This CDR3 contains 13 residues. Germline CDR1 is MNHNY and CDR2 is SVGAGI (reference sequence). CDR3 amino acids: CASSFGGETEAFF. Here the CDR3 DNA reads TGTGCCAGCAGTTTCGGGGGAGAGACTGAAGCTTTCTTT.

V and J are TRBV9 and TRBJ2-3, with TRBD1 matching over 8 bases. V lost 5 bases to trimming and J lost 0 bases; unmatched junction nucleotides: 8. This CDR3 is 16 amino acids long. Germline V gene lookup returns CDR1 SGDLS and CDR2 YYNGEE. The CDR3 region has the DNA TGTGCCAGCAGTGATCAGGGGGCATCTAGCACAGATACGCAGTATTTT. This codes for CASSDQGASSTDTQYF.

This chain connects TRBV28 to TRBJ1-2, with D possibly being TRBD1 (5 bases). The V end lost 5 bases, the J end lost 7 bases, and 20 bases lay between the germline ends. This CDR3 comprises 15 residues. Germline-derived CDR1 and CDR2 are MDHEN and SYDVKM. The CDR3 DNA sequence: TGTGCCAGCAGTCCTGGCAGGGTTATTGACTCTGGCTACACCTTC. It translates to CASSPGRVIDSGYTF.

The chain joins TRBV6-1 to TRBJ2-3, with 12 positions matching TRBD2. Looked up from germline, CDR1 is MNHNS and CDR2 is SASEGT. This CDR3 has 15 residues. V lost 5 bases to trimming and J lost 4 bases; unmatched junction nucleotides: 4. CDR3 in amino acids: CASSPTSGSPDTQYF. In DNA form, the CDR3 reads TGTGCCAGCAGTCCGACTAGCGGGAGTCCAGATACGCAGTATTTT.

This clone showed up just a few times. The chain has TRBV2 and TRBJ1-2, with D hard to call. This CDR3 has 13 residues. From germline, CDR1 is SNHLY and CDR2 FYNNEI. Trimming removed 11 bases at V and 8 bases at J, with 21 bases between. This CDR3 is CAGSGIIPEGYTF. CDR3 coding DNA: TGTGCCGGCTCCGGGATCATCCCTGAGGGCTACACCTTC.

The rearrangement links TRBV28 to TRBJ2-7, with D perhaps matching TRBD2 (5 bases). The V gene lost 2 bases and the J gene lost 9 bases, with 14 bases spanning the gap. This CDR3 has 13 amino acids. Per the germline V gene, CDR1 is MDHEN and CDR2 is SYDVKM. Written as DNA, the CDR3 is TGTGCCAGCAGTTTAATGGGTCCCGCGGGGCAGTACTTC. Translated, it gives CASSLMGPAGQYF.

The CDR3 nucleotides are TGTGCCAGCAGTTTATCGAGAGGGGGGCCCCAGCATTTT. It encodes CASSLSRGGPQHF. The J gene is TRBJ1-5, the V gene TRBV27; weak D call: TRBD1 (6 bases). This CDR3 has 13 residues. Germline V lookup: CDR1 MNHEY, CDR2 SMNVEV (reference sequence). Trimming left V 0 bases short and J 9 bases short, with 9 bases between.

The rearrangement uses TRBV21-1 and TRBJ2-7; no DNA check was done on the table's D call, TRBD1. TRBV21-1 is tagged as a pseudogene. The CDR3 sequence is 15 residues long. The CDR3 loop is CASSPYSGGFHEQYF. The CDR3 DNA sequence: TGTGCCAGCAGCCCGTACTCAGGGGGTTTCCACGAGCAGTACTTC.

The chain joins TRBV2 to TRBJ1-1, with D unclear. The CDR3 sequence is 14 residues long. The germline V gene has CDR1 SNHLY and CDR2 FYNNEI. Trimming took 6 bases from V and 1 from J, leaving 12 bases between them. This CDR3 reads CASSRTRGNTEAFF. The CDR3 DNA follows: TGTGCCAGCAGCCGAACCCGGGGGAACACTGAAGCTTTCTTT.

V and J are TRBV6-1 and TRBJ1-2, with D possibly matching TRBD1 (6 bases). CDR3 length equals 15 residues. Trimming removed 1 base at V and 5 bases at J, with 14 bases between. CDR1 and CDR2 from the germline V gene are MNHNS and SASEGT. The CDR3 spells CASSEGTGPGYGYTF. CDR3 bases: TGTGCCAGCAGTGAAGGAACAGGGCCGGGATATGGCTACACCTTC.